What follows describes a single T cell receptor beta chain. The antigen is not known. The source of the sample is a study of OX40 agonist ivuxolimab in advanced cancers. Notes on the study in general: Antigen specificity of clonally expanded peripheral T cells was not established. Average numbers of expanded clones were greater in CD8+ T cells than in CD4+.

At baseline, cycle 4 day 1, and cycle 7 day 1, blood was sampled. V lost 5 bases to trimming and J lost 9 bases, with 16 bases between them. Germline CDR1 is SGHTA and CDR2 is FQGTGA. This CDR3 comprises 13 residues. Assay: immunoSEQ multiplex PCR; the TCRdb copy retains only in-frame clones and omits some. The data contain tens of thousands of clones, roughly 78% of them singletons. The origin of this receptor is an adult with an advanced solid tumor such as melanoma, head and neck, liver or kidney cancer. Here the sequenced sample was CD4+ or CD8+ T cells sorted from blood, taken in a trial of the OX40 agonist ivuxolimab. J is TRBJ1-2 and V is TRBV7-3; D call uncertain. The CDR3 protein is CASSPGQSSSYTF. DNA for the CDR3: TGTGCCAGCAGCCCAGGCCAGTCCTCGAGCTACACCTTC.